Only a few counts were recorded for the clone carrying this T cell receptor (beta chain). Its cognate antigen is unknown. Each donor gave one heparinised blood draw averaging approximately 100 mL. Each sorted fraction was over 98% pure. The CDR3 consists of 17 residues. The germline V gene has CDR1 SGHNT and CDR2 YYREEE (reference sequence). V was pared by 4 bases and J by 3 bases, with 5 bases of the junction left unmatched. This sample is drawn from a study of beta chain features in type 1 diabetes. Study observations and caveats: Patients with type 1 diabetes carried fewer insertions and had more deletions at their VDJ junctions. Moderate yet significant TCRB CDR3 shortening was seen in Type 1 diabetes patients in all four CD4+ subsets.

Since all of the isolated RNA was reverse transcribed, expressed TCRB transcripts were what got sequenced. Generated by immunoSEQ multiplex PCR, the TCRdb table keeps only in-frame clones and is missing some. The profile covers roughly 290,000 clones, with about 8.5% appearing a single time and approximately 1% taken by the ten largest. The genes are TRBV5-4 and TRBJ2-2, with 14 nucleotides matching TRBD2. This receptor was taken from a woman between 18 and 30 years old in good health. The source material was central memory CD4+ T cells from blood. CDR3 region: CASSPGLAGGYTGELFF. CDR3 in DNA: TGTGCCAGCAGCCCTGGACTAGCGGGAGGCTACACCGGGGAGCTGTTTTTT.